What follows is one T cell receptor beta chain and its context. Single viable CD3+CD4+CD8-CD45RO+ cells were sorted as the memory CD4+ T cells. Looked up from germline, CDR1 is PRHDT and CDR2 is FYEKMQ (reference sequence). After removal of 6 bases from V and 3 bases from J, the junction contained 5 bases not matched to a gene. The CDR3 length is 14 residues. Some clones are missing from TCRdb's copy, which holds only in-frame ones; the method was immunoSEQ multiplex PCR. The sample includes approximately 46,000 clones, under 85% of them seen just once. The data originate from a study of memory CD4+ T cells and cytomegalovirus serostatus.

The chain couples TRBV13 to TRBJ2-7; 10 bases are shared with TRBD2. Sequenced material: memory CD4+ T cells from blood. The receptor was isolated from an adult in good health and CMV-seronegative. DNA of the CDR3: TGTGCCAGCAGACAAAGCGGGGGGGACTACGAGCAGTACTTC. Its protein is CASRQSGGDYEQYF.